This TCR beta chain was profiled in a study of vaccination and CD4 T cells after COVID-19. Stated treatment: 10-day PBMC culture with coronavirus spike peptide pools or control peptides (ViraFEST assay). After being plated at a few million per well, PBMCs were cultured with about 10 IU/ml IL-2 and around 11 ug/ml peptide pools. From the approximately eleven-day cultures, CD4+ T cells were isolated by negative selection. Cultured CD4+ T cell DNA underwent sequencing with the Oncomine TCR Beta short-read assay. TCRdb recomputed calls from the PCR reads with MiXCR, one row per CDR3 protein. Of about 14,000 distinct CDR3 sequences listed, around 55% are singletons. About this clonotype itself: Its specificity is unknown.

General observations from the study: Reactive clone data from convalescent patients indicated a median of approximately 90% appearing only post-vaccination.

CDR1 is DFQATT and CDR2 is SNEGSKA in the germline V gene (reference sequence). The CDR3 length is 16 residues. V shed 3 bases, J shed 6 bases, and the junction held 11 bases outside the gene matches. V is TRBV20-1 and J is TRBJ1-6, with 7 bases matching TRBD1. This receptor was identified in a human donor who had recovered from COVID-19. Sequenced sample: CD4+ T cells from blood, cultured in vitro. Written as DNA, the CDR3 is TGCAGTGCTAGCGAGCGGGGGACAGCATTTAATTCACCCCTCCACTTT. Translation gives CSASERGTAFNSPLHF.